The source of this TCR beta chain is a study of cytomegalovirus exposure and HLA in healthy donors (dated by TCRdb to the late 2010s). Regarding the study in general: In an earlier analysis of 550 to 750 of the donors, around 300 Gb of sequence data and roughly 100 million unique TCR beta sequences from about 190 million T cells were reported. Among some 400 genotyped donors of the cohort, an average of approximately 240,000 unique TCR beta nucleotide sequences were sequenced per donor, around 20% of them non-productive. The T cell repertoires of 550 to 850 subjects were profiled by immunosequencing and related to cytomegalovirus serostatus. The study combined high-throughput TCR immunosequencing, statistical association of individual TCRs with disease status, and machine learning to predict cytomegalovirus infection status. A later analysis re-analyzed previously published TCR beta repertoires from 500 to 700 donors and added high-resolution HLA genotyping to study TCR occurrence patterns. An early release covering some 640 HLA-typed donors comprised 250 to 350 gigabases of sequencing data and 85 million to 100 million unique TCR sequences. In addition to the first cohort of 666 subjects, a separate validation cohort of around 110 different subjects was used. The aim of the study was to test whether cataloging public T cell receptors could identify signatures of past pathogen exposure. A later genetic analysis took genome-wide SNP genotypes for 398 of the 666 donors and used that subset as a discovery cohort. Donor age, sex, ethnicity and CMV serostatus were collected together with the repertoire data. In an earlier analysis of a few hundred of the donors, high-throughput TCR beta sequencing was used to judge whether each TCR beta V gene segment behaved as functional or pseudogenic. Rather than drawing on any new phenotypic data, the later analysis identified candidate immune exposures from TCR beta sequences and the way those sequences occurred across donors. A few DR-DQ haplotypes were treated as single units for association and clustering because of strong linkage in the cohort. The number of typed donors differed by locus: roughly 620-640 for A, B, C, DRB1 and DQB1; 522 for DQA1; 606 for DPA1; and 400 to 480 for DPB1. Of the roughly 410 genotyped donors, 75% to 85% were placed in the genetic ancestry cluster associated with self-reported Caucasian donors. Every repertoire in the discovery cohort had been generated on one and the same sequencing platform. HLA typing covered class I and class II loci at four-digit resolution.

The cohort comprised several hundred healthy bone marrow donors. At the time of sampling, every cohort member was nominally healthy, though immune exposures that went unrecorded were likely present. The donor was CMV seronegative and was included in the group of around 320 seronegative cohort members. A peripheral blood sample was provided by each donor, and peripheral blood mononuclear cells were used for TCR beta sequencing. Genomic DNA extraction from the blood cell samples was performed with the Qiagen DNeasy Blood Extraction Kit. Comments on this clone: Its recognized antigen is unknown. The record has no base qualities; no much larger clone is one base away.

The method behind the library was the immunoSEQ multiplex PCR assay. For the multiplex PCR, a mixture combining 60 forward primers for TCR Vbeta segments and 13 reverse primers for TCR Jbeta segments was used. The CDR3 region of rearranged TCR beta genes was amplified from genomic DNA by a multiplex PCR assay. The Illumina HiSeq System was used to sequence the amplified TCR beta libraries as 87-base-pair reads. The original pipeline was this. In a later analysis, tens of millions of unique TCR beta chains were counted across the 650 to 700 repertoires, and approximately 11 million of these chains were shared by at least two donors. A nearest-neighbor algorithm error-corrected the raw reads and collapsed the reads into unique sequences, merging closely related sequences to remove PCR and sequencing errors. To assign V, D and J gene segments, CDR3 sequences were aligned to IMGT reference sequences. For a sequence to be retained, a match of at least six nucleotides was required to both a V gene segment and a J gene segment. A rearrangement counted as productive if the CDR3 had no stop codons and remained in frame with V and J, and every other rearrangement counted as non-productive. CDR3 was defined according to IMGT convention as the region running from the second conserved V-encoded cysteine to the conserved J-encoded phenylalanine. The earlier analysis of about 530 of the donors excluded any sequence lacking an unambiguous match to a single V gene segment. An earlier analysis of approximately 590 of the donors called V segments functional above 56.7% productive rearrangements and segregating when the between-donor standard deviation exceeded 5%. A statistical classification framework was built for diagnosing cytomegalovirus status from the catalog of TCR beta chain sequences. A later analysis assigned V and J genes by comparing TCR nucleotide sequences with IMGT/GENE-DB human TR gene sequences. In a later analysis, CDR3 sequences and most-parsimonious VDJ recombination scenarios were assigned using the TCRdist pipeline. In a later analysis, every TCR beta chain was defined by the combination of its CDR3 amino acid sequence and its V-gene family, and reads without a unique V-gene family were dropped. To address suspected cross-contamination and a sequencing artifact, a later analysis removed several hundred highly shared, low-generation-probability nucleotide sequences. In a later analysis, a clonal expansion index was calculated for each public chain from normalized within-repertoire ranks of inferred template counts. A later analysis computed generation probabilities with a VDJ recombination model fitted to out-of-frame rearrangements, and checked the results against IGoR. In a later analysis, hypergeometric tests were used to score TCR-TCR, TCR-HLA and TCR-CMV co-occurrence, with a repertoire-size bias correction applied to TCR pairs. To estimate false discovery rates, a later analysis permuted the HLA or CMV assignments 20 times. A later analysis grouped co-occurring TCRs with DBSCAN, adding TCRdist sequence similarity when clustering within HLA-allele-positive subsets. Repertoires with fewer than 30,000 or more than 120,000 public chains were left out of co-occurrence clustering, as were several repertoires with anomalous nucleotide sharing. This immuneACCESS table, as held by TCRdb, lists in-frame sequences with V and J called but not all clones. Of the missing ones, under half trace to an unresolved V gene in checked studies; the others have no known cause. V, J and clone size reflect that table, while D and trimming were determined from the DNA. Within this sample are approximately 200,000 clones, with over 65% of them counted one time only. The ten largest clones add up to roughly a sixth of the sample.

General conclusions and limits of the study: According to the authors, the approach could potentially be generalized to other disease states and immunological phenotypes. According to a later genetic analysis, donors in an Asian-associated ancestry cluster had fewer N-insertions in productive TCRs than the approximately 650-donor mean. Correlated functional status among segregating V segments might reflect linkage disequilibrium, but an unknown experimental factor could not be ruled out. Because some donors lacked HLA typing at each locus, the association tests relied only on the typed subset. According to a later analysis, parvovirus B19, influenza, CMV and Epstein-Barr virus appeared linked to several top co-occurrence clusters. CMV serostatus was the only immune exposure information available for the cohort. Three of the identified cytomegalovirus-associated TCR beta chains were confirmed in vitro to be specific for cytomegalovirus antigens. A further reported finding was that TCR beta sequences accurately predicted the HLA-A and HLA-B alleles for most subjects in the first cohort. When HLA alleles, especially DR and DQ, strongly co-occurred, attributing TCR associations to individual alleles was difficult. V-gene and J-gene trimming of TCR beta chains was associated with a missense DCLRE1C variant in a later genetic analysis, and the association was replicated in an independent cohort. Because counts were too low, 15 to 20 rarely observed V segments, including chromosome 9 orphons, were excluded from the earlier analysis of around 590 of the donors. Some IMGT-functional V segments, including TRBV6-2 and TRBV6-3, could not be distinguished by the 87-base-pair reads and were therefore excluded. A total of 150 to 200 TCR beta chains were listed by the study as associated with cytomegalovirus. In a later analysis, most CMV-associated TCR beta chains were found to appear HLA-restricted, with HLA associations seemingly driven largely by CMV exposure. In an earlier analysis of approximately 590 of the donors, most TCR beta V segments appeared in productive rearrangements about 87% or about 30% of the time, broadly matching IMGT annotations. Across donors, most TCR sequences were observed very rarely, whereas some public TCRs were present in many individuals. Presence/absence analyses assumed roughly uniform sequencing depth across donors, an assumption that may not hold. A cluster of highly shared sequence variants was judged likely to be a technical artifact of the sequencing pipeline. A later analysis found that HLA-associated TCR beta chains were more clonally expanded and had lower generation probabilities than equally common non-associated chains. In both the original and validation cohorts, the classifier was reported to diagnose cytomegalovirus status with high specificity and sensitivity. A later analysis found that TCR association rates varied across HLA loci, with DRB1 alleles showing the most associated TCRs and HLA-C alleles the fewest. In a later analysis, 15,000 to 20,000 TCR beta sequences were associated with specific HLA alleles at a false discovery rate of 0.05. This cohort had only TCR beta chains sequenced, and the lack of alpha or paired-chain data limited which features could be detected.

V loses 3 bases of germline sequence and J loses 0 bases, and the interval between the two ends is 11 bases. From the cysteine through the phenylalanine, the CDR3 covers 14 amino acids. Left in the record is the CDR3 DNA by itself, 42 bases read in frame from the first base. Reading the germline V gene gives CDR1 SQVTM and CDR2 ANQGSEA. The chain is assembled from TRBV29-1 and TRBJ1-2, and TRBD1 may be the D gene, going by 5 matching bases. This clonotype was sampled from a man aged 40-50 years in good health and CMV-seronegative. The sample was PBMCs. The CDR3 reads CSVDSGPANYGYTF. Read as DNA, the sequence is TGCAGCGTTGATTCAGGGCCCGCTAACTATGGCTACACCTTC.